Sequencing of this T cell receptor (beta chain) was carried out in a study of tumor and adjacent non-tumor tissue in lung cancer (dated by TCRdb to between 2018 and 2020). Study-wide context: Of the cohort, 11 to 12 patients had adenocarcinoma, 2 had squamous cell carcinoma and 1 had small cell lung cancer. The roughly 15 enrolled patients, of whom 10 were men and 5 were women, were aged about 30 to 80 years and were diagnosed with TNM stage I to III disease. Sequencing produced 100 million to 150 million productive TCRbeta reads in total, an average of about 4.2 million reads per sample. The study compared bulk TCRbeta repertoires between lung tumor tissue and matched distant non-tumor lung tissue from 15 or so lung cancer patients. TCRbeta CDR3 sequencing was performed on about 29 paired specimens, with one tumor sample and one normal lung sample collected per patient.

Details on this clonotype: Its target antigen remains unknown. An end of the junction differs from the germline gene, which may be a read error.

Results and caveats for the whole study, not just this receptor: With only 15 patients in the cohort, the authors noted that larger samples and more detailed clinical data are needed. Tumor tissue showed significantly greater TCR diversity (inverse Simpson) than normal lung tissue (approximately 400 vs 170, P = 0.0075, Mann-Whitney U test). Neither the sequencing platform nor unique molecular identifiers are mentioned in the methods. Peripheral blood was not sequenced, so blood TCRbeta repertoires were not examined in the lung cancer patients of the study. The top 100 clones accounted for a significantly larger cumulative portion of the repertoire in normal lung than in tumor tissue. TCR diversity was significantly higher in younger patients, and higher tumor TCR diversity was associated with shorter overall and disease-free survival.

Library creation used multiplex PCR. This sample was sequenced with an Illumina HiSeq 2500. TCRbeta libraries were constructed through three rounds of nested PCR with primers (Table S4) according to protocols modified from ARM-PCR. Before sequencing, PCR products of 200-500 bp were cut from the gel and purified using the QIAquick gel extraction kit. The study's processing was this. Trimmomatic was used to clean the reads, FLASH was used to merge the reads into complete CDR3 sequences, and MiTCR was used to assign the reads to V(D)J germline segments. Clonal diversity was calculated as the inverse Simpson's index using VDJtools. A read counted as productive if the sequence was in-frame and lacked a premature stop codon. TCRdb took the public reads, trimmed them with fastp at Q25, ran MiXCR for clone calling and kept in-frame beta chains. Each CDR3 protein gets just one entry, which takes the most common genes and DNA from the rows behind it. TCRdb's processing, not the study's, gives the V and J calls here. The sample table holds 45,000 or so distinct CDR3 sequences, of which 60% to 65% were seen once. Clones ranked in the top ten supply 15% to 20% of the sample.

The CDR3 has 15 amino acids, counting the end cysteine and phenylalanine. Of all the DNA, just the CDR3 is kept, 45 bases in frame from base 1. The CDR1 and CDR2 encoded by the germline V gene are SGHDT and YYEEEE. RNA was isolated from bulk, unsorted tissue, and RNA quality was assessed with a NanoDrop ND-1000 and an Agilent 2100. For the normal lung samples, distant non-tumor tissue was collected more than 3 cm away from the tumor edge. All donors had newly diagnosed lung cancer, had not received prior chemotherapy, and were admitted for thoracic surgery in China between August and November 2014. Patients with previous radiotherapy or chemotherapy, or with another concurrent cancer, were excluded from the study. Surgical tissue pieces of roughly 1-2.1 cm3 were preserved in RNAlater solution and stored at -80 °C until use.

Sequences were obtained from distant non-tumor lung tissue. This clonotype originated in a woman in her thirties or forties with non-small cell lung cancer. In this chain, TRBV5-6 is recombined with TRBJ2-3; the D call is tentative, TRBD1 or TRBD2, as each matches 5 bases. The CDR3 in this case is CASSLGRISTDTQYF. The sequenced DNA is TGTGCCAGCAGTTTGGGACGGATTAGCACAGATACGCAGTATTTT. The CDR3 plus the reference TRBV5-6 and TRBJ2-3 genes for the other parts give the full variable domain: DAGVTQSPTHLIKTRGQQVTLRCSPKSGHDTVSWYQQALGQGPQFIFQYYEEEERQRGNFPDRFSGHQFPNYSSELNVNALLLGDSALYLCASSLGRISTDTQYFGPGTRLTVL.